The sequence of this T cell receptor (beta chain) was determined in a study of early T cells in non-severe SARS-CoV-2 infection. As for the study in general: Bulk RNA from unsorted whole blood was sequenced; chains were unpaired. Regarding the study as a whole: Private and CD4 specificities were missed by VDJdb matching, skewed to anti-spike CD8.

This CDR3 has 16 amino acids. The V and J ends lost 1 base and 3 bases, in that order; junction bases with no gene match: 5. Germline V gives CDR1 SGHTA, CDR2 FQGTGA. Attachment of unique molecular identifiers was made to individual cDNA molecules. A single record per CDR3 protein comes from TCRdb applying MiXCR to the 5' RACE reads. The sample has 35,000 to 40,000 distinct CDR3 sequences; roughly 5% are singletons. This clonotype was seen repeatedly, ten times or more. Its cognate antigen is unknown. This sequence originates from an adult who was a healthcare worker with PCR-confirmed SARS-CoV-2 infection or an uninfected control (not recorded which). The sequenced material came from whole blood. The chain has TRBV7-3 and TRBJ2-1; 8 nucleotides agree with TRBD2. The CDR3 spells CASSLSGAGVYNEQFF. In DNA form, the CDR3 reads TGTGCCAGCAGCTTAAGTGGAGCGGGAGTCTACAATGAGCAGTTCTTC.